This T cell receptor beta chain emerged from a study of beta chain features in type 1 diabetes. Investigators reverse transcribed all isolated RNA, so they sequenced expressed TCRB transcripts. Some 3.3 million reads per sample on average were obtained from naive, central memory and regulatory T cell samples. This table comes from immunoSEQ multiplex PCR, and its TCRdb copy is limited to in-frame clones, with some not included. Among fewer than 650,000 clones listed, 15% were seen once. Germline-derived CDR1 and CDR2 are SGHVS and FNYEAQ. V gave up 2 bases and J gave up 3 bases; unmatched junction bases: 4. The CDR3 totals 16 residues. Worth noting for this clone: Its antigen is not known.

Overall study findings and caveats: When VDJ junctions were examined, type 1 diabetes patients showed fewer insertions and more deletions.

Sequencing used naive CD4+ T cells from blood. The chain joins TRBV7-6 to TRBJ2-1, with 10 bases fitting TRBD2. This receptor was obtained from a man aged 18 to 35 in good health. The CDR3 is CASSLRAGGDYNEQFF. The DNA of the CDR3 is TGTGCCAGCAGCTTAAGAGCGGGAGGGGACTACAATGAGCAGTTCTTC. Full variable domain (outside the CDR3, taken from reference TRBV7-6 and TRBJ2-1): GAGVSQSPRYKVTKRGQDVALRCDPISGHVSLYWYRQALGQGPEFLTYFNYEAQQDKSGLPNDRFSAERPEGSISTLTIQRTEQRDSAMYRCASSLRAGGDYNEQFFGPGTRLTVL.